This section outlines one T cell receptor beta chain sequence together with its context. The table lists this clone with a count of one. Its antigen target is currently unknown. The input lacks base qualities; no much larger clone sits a single base away. TCR CDR3 regions were amplified from genomic DNA by multiplex PCR using the deep immunoSEQ assay. Extracted genomic DNA from each cell subset was distributed evenly across all wells of several immunoSEQ 96-well plates, and each plate was treated as a replicate. For sorted subsets, each replicate PCR was loaded with about 200 ng genomic DNA, equivalent to about 33,000 T cell genomes. The purified libraries were quantified using a Qubit 3.0 fluorometer, sized with a Bioanalyzer 2100, and then quantified again using the KAPA Library Quantification kit. A separate single-read 150-cycle Illumina NextSeq 550 flow cell was used to sequence each immunoSEQ 96-well plate. The paper's processing steps were these. Because only junctional sequences without quality scores were contained in the immunoSEQ output, filtering matching that applied to full-length reads could not be performed. To assign V/J genes and CDR3, sequences were annotated using PyIR, a Python wrapper for IgBLAST v1.9, with IMGT germline references. Any read was removed if the V/J assignment was weak (E-value above 1e-6), the CDR3 was missing, or the read contained stop codons, out-of-frame junctions, or ambiguous translated residues. V3J clonotypes were defined by identical inferred V gene, J gene, and CDR3 amino acid sequence. The percentage overlap between two repertoires was calculated by dividing the number of shared unique clonotypes by the size of the smaller repertoire. RTK rarefaction, the Chao1 estimator, and Recon v2.1 estimates of unobserved clonotypes were used to assess repertoire richness. Generation probabilities for all TCRbeta clonotypes obtained by the gDNA method from a handful of donors were computed using OLGA. The table was pulled from immuneACCESS by TCRdb, which kept in-frame rearrangements only. Such tables lose some clones; where checked, under half of the loss comes from unresolved V genes, and the rest has no known cause. V and J calls and clone size are those listed in that table; D and trimming were worked out from the DNA. This sample is represented by over a million clones; roughly 74% of them were singletons. The ten largest clones add up to 0.4% to 0.55% of the sample.

The CDR3 contains 15 residues, cysteine and phenylalanine counted. Solely the CDR3 DNA is kept, with 45 bases framed from the first base. CDR1 and CDR2, looked up from the germline V gene (reference sequence), are LNHDA and SQIVND. V lost 1 base and J lost 2 bases; the stretch between them is 10 bases long. Donors were healthy HIV-negative adults with no recently reported acute infections or vaccinations. Only Caucasian adults living in Nashville, Tennessee, USA were represented among the donors. CD4+ T cells were enriched through magnetic negative selection, after which naive cells were positively selected on CD45RA and the remaining negative fraction served as the memory subset. Blood was obtained by leukapheresis, after which PBMCs were separated by Ficoll-Histopaque density gradient centrifugation and cryopreserved in liquid nitrogen vapor phase. Analytical flow cytometry was used to check the purity and quantity of each magnetically sorted T cell population. Genomic DNA was isolated from each sorted fraction and quantified by UV absorbance on a Nanodrop 2000c.

The data stem from a study of shared clonotypes between healthy human individuals (TCRdb year 2020). With regard to the full study: Two women and a few men aged 18 to 49 years were included in the cohort. For each donor, CD4 naive and CD4 memory were each run on three plates, CD8 naive on two plates, and CD8 memory on one plate. To estimate repertoire size and how much clonotype sharing occurs between individuals, the study deeply sequenced the blood TCR repertoires of roughly 5 healthy adults. To increase sequencing depth and limit assay-specific biases, TCR repertoire library preparation and sequencing were carried out by different laboratories using diverse techniques. Between about 0.85 and 8.9 billion PBMCs per donor were obtained by leukapheresis.

What the work shows at the level of the full study, not this receptor alone: When several donors were compared, the shared fraction of clonotypes was around 4.6% for naive CD4, around 4% for naive CD8, 2% to 2.5% for memory CD4, and less than 0.5% for memory CD8. Compared with non-shared clonotypes, clonotypes shared by all four sorted-subset donors had higher generation probabilities. Because the study included only a small number of donors, the genetic and exposure-history diversity represented was limited. Even with the large sequencing depth, rarefaction of the sorted-subset datasets indicated that sequencing was incomplete. Sampling was limited to blood, and TCR repertoires in tissue likely differ from TCR repertoires in blood. Pairwise subsampling led to the expectation that sequencing depth would affect the degree of clonotype sharing among donors. Estimated clonotype richness was generally larger for naive than for memory subsets.

Sequenced sample: memory CD4+ T cells from PBMCs. According to the study, the label for this sample's cell subset or site signals: CD45RA-negative fraction. This sequence uses TRBV19 and TRBJ2-3; perhaps TRBD1 is the D gene, with 5 bases matching. This clonotype originated in a man aged 18 to 30 in good health. Some clones in this sample may be carry-over from other donors' samples. The CDR3 in this case is CASSIGTKHTDTQYF. The DNA sequence is given as TGTGCCAGTAGTATAGGGACAAAGCACACAGATACGCAGTATTTT.